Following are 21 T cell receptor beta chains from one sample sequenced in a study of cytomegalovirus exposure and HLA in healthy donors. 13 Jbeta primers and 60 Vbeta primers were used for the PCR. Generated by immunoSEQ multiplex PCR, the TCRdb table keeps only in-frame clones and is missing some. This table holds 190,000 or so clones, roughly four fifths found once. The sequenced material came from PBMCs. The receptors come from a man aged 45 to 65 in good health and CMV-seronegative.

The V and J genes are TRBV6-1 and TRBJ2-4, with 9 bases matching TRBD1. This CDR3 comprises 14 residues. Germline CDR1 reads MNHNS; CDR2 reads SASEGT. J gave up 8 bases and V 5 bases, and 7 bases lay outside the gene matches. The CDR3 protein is CASSLDRGYDIQYF. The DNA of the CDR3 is TGTGCCAGCAGTCTCGACAGGGGGTACGACATTCAGTACTTC.

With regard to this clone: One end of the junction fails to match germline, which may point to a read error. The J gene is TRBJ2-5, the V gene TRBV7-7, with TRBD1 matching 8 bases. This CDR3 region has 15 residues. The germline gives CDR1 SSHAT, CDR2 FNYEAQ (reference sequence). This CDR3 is CASSSDRGGTETQYF. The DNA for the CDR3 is TGTGCTAGCAGCTCCGACAGGGGTGGGACGGAGACCCAGTACTTC.

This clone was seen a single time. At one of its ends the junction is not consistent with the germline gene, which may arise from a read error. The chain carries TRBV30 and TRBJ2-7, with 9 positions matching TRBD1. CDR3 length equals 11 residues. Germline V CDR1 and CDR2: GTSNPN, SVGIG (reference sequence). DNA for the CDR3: TGTGCCTGGAGCCAAACCGGACAGGGGAACTTC. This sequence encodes CAWSQTGQGNF.

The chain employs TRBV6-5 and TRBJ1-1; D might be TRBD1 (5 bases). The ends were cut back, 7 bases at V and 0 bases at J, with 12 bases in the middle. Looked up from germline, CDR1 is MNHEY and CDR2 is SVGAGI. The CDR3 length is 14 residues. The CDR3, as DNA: TGTGCCAGCACCACCGGACACTTGAACACTGAAGCTTTCTTT. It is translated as CASTTGHLNTEAFF.

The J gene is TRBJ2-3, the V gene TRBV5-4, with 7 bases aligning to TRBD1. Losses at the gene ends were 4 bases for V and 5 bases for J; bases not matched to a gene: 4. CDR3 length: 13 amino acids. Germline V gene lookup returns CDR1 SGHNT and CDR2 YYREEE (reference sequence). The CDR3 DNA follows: TGTGCCAGCAGCCCCCCAGGGGGAGATACGCAGTATTTT. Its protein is CASSPPGGDTQYF.

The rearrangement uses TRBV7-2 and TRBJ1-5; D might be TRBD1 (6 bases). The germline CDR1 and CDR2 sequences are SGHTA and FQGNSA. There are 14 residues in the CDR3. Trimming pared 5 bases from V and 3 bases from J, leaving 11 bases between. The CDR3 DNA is TGTGCCAGCAGCCTCCGACAGGCCAATCAGCCCCAGCATTTT. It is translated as CASSLRQANQPQHF.

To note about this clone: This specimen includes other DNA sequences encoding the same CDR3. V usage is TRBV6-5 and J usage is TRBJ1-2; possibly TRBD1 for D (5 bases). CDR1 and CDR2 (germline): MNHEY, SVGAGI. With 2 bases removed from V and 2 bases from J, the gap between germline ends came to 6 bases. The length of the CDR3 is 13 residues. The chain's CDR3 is CASSYDRNYGYTF. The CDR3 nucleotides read TGTGCCAGCAGTTACGACAGAAACTATGGCTACACCTTC.

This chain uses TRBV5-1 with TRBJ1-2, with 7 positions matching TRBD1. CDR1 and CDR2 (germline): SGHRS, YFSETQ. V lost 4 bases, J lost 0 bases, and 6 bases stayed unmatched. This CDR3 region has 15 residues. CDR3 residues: CASSSAGTANYGYTF. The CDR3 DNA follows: TGCGCCAGCAGCAGCGCCGGGACAGCTAACTATGGCTACACCTTC.

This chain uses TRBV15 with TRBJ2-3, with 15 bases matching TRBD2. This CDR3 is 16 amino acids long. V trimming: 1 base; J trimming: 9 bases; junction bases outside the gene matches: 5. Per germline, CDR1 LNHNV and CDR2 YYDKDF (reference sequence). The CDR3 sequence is CATSRAGTSGRFTQYF. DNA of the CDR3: TGTGCCACCAGCAGAGCCGGGACTAGCGGGAGGTTCACGCAGTATTTT.

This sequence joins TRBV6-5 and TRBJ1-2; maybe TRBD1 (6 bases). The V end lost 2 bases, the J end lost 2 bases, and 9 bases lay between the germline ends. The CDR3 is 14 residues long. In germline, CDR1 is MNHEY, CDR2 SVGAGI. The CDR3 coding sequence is TGTGCCAGCAGTTACGACAGGTCAAACTATGGCTACACCTTC. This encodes CASSYDRSNYGYTF.

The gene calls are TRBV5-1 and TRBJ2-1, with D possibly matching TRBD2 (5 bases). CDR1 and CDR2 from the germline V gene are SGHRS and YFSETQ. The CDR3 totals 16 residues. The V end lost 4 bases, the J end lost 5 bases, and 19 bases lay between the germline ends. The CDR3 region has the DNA TGCGCCAGCAGCCGGGATGTTAAGCGAACTCACAATGAGCAGTTCTTC. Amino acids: CASSRDVKRTHNEQFF.

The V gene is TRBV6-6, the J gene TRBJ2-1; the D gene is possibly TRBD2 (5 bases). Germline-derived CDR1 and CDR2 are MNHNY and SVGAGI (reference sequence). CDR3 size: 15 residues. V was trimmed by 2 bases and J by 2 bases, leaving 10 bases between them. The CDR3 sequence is CASSYDRGAYNEQFF. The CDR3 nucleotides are TGTGCCAGCAGTTACGACCGGGGAGCCTACAATGAGCAGTTCTTC.

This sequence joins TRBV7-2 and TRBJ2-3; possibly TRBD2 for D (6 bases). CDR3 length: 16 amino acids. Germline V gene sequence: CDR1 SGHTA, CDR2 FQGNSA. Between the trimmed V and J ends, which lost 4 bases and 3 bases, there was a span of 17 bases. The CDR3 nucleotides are TGTGCCAGCAGCTCCCTTCCCGGGGGATCGACAGATACGCAGTATTTT. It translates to CASSSLPGGSTDTQYF.

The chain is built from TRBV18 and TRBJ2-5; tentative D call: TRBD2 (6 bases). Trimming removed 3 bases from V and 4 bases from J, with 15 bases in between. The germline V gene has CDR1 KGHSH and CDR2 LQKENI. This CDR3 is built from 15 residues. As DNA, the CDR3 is TGTGCCAGCTCACCGAGACAGAAGGGAGGAGAGACCCAGTACTTC. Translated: CASSPRQKGGETQYF.

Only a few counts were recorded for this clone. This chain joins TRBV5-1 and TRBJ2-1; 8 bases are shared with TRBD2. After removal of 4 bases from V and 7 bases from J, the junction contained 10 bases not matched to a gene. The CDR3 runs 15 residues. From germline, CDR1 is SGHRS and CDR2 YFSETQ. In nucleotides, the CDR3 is TGCGCCAGCAGCGCCTTGGCGGGGGGTGTGAATGAGCAGTTCTTC. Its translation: CASSALAGGVNEQFF. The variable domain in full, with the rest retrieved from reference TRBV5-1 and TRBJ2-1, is KAGVTQTPRYLIKTRGQQVTLSCSPISGHRSVSWYQQTPGQGLQFLFEYFSETQRNKGNFPGRFSGRQFSNSRSEMNVSTLELGDSALYLCASSALAGGVNEQFFGPGTRLTVL.

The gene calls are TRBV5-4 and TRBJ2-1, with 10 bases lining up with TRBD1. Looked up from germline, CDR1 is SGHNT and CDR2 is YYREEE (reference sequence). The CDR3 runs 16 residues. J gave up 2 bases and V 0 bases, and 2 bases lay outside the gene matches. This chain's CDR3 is CASSLGTGGPYNEQFF. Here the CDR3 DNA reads TGTGCCAGCAGCTTGGGGACAGGGGGTCCCTACAATGAGCAGTTCTTC.

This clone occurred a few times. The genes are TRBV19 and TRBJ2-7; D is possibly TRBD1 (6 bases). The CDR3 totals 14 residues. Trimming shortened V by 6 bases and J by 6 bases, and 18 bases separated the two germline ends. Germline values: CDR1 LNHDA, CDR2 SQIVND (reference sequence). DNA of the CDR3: TGTGCCAGTAGACCGCAGGGGTCGGGGTTCGAGCAGTACTTC. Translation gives CASRPQGSGFEQYF.

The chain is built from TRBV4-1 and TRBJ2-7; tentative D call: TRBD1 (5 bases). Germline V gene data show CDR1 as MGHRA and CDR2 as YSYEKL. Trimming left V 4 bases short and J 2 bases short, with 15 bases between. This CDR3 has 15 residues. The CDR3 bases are TGCGCCAGCAGCCGTCCAGGGCAGGGCGCCTACGAGCAGTACTTC. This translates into CASSRPGQGAYEQYF.

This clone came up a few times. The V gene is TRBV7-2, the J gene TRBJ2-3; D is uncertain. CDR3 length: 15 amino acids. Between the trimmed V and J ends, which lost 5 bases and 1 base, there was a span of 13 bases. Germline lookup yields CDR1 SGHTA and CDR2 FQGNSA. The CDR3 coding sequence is TGTGCCAGCAGCGCCCCCCGGAGCGGCACAGATACGCAGTATTTT. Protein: CASSAPRSGTDTQYF.

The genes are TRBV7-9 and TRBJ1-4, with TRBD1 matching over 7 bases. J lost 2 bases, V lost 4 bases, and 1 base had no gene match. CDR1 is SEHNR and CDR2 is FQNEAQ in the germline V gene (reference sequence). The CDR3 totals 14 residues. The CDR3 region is CASSSGQTNEKLFF. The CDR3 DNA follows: TGTGCCAGCAGCTCGGGACAGACTAATGAAAAACTGTTTTTT.

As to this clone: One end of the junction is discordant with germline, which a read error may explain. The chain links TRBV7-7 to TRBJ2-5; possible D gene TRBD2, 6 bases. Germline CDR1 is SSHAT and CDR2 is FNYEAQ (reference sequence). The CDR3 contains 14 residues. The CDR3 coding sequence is TGTGCTAGCAGCCCATCGGGAGTTCGAGAGACCCAGTACTTC. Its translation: CASSPSGVRETQYF.